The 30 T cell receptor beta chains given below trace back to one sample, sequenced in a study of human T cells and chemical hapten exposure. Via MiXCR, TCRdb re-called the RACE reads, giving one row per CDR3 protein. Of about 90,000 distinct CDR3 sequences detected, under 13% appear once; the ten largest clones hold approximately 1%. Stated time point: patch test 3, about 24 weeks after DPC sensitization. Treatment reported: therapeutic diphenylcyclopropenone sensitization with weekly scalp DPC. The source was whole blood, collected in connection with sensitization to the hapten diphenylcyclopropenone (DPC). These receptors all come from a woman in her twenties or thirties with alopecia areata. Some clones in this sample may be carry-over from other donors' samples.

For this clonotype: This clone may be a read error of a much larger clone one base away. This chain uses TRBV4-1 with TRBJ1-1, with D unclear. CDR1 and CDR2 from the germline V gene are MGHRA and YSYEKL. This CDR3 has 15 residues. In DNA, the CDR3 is TGCACCAGCAGCCAAGGGCAGAGGGAGAACACTGAAGCTTTCTTT. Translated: CTSSQGQRENTEAFF.

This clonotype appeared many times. Here the CDR3 DNA reads TGCGCCAGCAGCCTACAGGGGGCGGGAAACACCATATATTTT. Amino acids: CASSLQGAGNTIYF. The V gene is TRBV4-1, the J gene TRBJ1-3, with TRBD1 matching over 9 bases. CDR3 length: 14 residues. The germline CDR1 and CDR2 sequences are MGHRA and YSYEKL. With 4 bases clipped from V and 4 bases from J, the junction kept 2 bases outside the gene matches.

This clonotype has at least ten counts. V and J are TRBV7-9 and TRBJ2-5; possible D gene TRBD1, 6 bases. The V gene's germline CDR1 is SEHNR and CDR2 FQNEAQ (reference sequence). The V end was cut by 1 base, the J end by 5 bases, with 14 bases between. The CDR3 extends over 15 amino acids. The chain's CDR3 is CASSLVFGGVETQYF. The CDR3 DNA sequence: TGTGCCAGCAGCTTAGTTTTTGGGGGCGTCGAGACCCAGTACTTC.

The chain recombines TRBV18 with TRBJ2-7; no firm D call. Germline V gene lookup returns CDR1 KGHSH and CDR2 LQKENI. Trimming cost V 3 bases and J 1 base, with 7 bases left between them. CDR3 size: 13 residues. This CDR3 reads CASSPPGSYEQYV. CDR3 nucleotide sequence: TGTGCCAGCTCACCGCCAGGATCCTACGAGCAGTACGTC.

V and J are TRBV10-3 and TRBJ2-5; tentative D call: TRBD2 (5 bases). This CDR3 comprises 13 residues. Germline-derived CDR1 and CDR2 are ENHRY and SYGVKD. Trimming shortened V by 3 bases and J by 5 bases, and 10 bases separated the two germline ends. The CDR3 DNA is TGTGCCATCAGTGAAGCAGAGGGTGAGACCCAGTACTTC. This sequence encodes CAISEAEGETQYF.

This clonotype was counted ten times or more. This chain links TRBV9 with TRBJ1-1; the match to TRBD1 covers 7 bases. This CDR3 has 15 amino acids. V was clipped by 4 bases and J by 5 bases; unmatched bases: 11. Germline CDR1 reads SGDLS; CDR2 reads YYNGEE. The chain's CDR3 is CASSPRQGSGTEAFF. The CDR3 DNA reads TGTGCCAGCAGCCCCAGACAGGGTTCGGGGACTGAAGCTTTCTTT. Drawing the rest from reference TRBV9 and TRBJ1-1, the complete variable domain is DSGVTQTPKHLITATGQRVTLRCSPRSGDLSVYWYQQSLDQGLQFLIQYYNGEERAKGNILERFSAQQFPDLHSELNLSSLELGDSALYFCASSPRQGSGTEAFFGQGTRLTVV.

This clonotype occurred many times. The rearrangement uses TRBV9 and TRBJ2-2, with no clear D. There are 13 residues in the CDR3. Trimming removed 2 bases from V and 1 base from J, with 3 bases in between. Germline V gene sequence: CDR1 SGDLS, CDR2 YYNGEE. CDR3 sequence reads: CASSVQNTGELFF. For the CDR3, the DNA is TGTGCCAGCAGCGTGCAGAACACCGGGGAGCTGTTTTTT.

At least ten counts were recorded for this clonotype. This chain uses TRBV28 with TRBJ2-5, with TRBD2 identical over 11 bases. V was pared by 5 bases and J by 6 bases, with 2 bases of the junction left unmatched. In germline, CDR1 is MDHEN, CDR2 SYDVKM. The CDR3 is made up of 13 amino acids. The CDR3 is CASSTSGSKTQYF. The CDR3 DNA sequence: TGTGCCAGCAGTACTAGCGGGAGTAAGACCCAGTACTTC.

CDR3 loop: CASSPAELSADTQYF. The CDR3 DNA is TGTGCCAGCAGCCCGGCAGAATTGTCCGCAGATACGCAGTATTTT. The V and J genes are TRBV12-3 or TRBV12-4 and TRBJ2-3, with unresolved D. V dropped 6 bases and J dropped 4 bases, with 17 bases sitting between them. The CDR3 has 15 amino acids.

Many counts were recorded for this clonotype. The CDR3 region has the DNA TGTGCCAGCAGCGGATACAATTCACCCCTCCACTTT. Its protein product is CASSGYNSPLHF. The chain links TRBV7-2 to TRBJ1-6, with D unclear. This CDR3 has 12 residues. Trimming pared 5 bases from V and 7 bases from J, leaving 6 bases between. Per germline, CDR1 SGHTA and CDR2 FQGNSA. The full variable domain, with the rest looked up from reference TRBV7-2 and TRBJ1-6, is GAGVSQSPSNKVTEKGKDVELRCDPISGHTALYWYRQSLGQGLEFLIYFQGNSAPDKSGLPSDRFSAERTGGSVSTLTIQRTQQEDSAVYLCASSGYNSPLHFGNGTRLTVT.

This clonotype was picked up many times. The CDR3: CAWSAKGQNTGELFF. The CDR3 DNA is TGTGCCTGGAGTGCAAAGGGACAGAACACCGGGGAGCTGTTTTTT. The chain combines TRBV30 with TRBJ2-2, with a weak D call TRBD1 (6 bases). Trimming removed 1 base from V and 1 base from J, with 10 bases in between. Germline V lookup: CDR1 GTSNPN, CDR2 SVGIG (reference sequence). This CDR3 is 15 amino acids long.

CDR3: CASSATGTGWSRTDTQYF. For the CDR3, the DNA is TGCGCCAGCAGCGCGACCGGGACAGGGTGGTCTAGGACAGATACGCAGTATTTT. V and J are TRBV5-1 and TRBJ2-3; 9 bases align to TRBD1. Germline loops: CDR1 SGHRS, CDR2 YFSETQ. Losses at the gene ends were 4 bases for V and 3 bases for J; bases not matched to a gene: 15. The CDR3 extends over 18 amino acids.

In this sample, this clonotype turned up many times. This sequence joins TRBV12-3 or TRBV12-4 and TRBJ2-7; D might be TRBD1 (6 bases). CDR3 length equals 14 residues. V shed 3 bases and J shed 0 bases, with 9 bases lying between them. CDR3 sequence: CASSLDRPSYEQYF. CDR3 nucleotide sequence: TGTGCCAGCAGTTTGGACAGACCCTCCTACGAGCAGTACTTC.

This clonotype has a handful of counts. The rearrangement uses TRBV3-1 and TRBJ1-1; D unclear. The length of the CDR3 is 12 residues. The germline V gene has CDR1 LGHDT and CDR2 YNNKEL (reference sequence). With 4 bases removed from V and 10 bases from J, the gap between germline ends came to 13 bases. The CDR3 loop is CASSPRLDGAFF. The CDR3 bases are TGTGCCAGCAGCCCCAGGCTAGATGGAGCTTTCTTT.

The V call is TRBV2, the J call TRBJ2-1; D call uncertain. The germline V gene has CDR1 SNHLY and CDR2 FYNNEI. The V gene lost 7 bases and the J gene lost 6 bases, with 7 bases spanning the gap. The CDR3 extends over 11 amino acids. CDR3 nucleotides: TGTGCCAGCAATATTTTCAATGAGCAGTTCTTC. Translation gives CASNIFNEQFF. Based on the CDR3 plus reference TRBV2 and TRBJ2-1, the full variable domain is EPEVTQTPSHQVTQMGQEVILRCVPISNHLYFYWYRQILGQKVEFLVSFYNNEISEKSEIFDDQFSVERPDGSNFTLKIRSTKLEDSAMYFCASNIFNEQFFGPGTRLTVL.

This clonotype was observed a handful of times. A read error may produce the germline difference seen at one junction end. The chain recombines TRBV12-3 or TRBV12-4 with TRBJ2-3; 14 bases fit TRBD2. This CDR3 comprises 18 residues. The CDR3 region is CASSSGTSGRGGTDTQYF. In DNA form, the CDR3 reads TGTGCCAGCAGCTCCGGGACTAGCGGGAGAGGGGGCACGGATACGCAGTATTTT.

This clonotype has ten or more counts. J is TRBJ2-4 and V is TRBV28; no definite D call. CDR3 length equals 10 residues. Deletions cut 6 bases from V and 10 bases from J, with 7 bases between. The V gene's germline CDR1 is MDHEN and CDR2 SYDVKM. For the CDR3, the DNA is TGTGCCAGCAGCAACCAAATTCAGTACTTC. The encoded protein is CASSNQIQYF.

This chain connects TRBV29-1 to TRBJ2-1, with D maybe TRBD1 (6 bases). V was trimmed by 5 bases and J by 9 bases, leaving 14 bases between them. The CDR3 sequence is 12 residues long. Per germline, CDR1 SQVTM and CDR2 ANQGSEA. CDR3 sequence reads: CSVSRGSSEQFF. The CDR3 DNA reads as TGCAGCGTTAGCAGGGGAAGCAGTGAGCAGTTCTTC.

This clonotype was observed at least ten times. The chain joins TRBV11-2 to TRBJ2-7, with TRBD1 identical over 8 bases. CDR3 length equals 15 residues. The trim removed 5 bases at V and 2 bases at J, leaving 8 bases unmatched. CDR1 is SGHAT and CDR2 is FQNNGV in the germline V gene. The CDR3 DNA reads TGTGCCAGCAGCCTCACAGGGGGGATTACCTACGAGCAGTACGTC. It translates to CASSLTGGITYEQYV.

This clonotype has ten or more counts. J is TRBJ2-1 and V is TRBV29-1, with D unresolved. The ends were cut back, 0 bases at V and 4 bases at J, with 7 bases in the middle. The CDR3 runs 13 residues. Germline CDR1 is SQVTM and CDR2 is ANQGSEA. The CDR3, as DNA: TGCAGCGTTGAAGACCGGTCTTACAATGAGCAGTTCTTC. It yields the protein CSVEDRSYNEQFF.

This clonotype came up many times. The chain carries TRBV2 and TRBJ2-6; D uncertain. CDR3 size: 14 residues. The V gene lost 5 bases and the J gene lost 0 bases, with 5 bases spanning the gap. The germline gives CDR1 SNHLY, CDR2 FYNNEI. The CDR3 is CASSRSSGANVLTF. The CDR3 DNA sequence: TGTGCCAGCAGTCGGAGCTCTGGGGCCAACGTCCTGACTTTC.

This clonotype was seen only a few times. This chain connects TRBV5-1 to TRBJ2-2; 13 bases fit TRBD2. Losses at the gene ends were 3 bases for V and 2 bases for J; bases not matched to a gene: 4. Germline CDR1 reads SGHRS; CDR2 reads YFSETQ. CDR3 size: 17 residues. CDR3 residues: CASSYWTSGRNTGELFF. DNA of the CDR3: TGCGCCAGCAGCTATTGGACTAGCGGGAGAAACACCGGGGAGCTGTTTTTT.

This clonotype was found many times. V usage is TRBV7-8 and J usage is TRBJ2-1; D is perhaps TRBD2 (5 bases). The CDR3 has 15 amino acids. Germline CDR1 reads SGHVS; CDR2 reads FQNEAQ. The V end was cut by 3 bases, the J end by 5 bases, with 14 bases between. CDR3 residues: CASSFRTTRDNEQFF. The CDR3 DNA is TGTGCCAGCAGCTTCCGCACCACGAGGGACAATGAGCAGTTCTTC.

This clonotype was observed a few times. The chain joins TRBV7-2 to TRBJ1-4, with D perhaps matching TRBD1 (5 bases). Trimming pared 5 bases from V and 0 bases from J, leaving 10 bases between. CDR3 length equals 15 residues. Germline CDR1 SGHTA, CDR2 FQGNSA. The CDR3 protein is CASSPQAATNEKLFF. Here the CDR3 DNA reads TGTGCCAGCAGCCCACAGGCCGCAACTAATGAAAAACTGTTTTTT.

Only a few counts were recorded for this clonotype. This CDR3 reads CASSSGTGGLFSTDTQYF. Here the CDR3 DNA reads TGTGCCAGCAGTTCCGGGACAGGAGGTTTGTTTAGCACAGATACGCAGTATTTT. This chain connects TRBV6-1 to TRBJ2-3, with 8 positions matching TRBD1. J lost 0 bases, V lost 5 bases, and 13 bases had no gene match. The length of the CDR3 is 18 residues. Germline CDR1 is MNHNS and CDR2 is SASEGT.

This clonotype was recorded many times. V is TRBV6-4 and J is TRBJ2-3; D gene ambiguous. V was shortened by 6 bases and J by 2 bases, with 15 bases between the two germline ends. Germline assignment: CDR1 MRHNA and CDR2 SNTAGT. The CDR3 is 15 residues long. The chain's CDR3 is CASSQLLAPTDTQYF. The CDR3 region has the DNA TGTGCCAGCAGCCAGCTACTGGCCCCCACAGATACGCAGTATTTT.

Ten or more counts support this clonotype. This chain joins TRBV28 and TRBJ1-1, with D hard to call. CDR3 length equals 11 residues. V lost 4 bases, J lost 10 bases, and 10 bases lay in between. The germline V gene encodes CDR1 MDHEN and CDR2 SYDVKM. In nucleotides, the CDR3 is TGTGCCAGCAGTTCCCCAAGACGAGCTTTCTTT. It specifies CASSSPRRAFF.

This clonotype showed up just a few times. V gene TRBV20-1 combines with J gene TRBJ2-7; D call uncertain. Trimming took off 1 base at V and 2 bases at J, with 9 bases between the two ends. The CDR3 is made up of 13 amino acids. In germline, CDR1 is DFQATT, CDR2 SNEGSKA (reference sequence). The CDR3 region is CSARGLETYEQYF. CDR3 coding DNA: TGCAGTGCTAGAGGATTGGAAACCTACGAGCAGTACTTC.

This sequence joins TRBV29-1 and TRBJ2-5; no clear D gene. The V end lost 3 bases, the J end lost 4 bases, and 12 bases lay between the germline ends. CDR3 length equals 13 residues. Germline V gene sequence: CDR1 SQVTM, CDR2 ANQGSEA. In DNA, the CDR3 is TGCAGCGTTGAGACAAACCATAGAGAGACCCAGTACTTC. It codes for CSVETNHRETQYF.

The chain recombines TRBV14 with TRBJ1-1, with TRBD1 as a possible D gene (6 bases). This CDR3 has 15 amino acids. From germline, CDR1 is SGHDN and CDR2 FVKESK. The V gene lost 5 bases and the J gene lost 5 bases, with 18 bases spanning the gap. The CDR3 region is CASSSIRGGWTEAFF. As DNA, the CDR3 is TGTGCCAGCAGCTCGATTCGGGGGGGCTGGACTGAAGCTTTCTTT.